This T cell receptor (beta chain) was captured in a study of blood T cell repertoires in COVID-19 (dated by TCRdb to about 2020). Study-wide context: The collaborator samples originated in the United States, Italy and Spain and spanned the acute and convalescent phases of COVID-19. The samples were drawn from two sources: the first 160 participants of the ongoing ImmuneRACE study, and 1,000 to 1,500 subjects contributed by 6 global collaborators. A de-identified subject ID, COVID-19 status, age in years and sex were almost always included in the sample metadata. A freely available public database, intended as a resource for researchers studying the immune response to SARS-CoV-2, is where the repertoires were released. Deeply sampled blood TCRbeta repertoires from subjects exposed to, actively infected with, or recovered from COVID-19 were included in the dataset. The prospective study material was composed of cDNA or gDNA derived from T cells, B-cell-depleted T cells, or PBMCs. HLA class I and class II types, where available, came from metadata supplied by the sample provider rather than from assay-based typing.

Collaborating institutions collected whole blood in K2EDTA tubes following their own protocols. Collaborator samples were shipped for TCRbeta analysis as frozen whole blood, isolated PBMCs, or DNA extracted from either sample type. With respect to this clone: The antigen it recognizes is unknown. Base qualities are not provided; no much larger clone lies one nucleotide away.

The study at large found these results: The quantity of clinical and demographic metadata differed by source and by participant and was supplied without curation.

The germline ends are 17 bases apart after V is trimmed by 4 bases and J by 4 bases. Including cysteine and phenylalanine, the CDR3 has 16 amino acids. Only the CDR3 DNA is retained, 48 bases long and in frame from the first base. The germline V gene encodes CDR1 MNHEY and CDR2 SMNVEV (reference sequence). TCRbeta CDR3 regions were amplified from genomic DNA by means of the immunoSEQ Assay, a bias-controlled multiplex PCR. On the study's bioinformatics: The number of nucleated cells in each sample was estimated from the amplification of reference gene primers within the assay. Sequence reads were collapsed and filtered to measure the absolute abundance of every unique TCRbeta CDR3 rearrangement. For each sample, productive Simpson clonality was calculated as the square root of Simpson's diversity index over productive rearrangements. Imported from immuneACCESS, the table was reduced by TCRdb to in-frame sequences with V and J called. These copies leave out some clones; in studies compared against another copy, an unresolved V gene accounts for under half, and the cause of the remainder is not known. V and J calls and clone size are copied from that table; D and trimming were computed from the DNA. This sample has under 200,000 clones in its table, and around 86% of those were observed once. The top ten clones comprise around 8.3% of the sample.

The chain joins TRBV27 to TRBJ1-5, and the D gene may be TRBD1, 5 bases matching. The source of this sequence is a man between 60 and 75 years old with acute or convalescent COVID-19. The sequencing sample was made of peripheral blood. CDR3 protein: CASSSLRQGVNQPQHF. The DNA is TGTGCCAGCAGTTCCCTACGGCAGGGCGTAAATCAGCCCCAGCATTTT.